These 13 T cell receptor beta chains share one sample of origin, sequenced in a study of post-analysis software for immune sequencing data. Points from the study as a whole: Relative to controls, patients had several TRBV segments at higher frequency, with TRBV5-6, TRBV5-1 and TRBV20-1 among these.

These receptors' targets are unknown. Libraries were made from TCR beta cDNA, and they carried unique molecular identifiers. MiXCR was run by TCRdb on the PCR reads, yielding one entry per CDR3 protein. The sample yields 150,000 to 200,000 distinct CDR3 sequences, about 29% seen once. What was sequenced was blood. The source is a girl aged 10 to 17 with multiple sclerosis.

The chain uses TRBV12-3 or TRBV12-4 and TRBJ1-6, with a weak D call TRBD1 (6 bases). The CDR3 runs to 18 residues. V lost 3 bases to trimming and J lost 0 bases, with 15 bases between them. CDR3 sequence (DNA): TGTGCCAGCAGTTTCCGCAGGGGCCGAAGCTCCTATAATTCACCCCTCCACTTT. This codes for CASSFRRGRSSYNSPLHF.

Note on this clonotype: A read error may account for a junction end that differs from germline. The chain has TRBV12-3 or TRBV12-4 and TRBJ2-3, with TRBD1 as a possible D gene (5 bases). The CDR3 extends over 15 amino acids. This CDR3 reads CASSLGVKDTDTEYF. The CDR3 DNA is TGTGCCAGCAGTTTAGGGGTAAAGGACACAGATACGGAGTATTTT.

This clonotype was recorded a few times. This may arise from a read error, as a much more abundant clone is one base away. This chain links TRBV5-1 with TRBJ1-2; maybe TRBD1 (6 bases). CDR3 size: 14 residues. Germline CDR1 SGHRS, CDR2 YFSETQ. CDR3 region: CASSLDGQGYGCTF. In DNA, the CDR3 is TGCGCCAGCAGCTTGGACGGGCAGGGGTACGGCTGCACCTTC.

CDR3 nucleotide sequence: TGTGCCATCAGAGCGGGAAACACCATATATTTT. Its translation: CAIRAGNTIYF. The chain recombines TRBV10-3 with TRBJ1-3; D is unresolved. Trimming stripped 6 bases from V and 4 bases from J, with 4 bases between. This CDR3 is built from 11 residues. From germline, CDR1 is ENHRY and CDR2 SYGVKD.

This chain joins TRBV4-1 and TRBJ1-2; 11 positions agree with TRBD1. From germline, CDR1 is MGHRA and CDR2 YSYEKL. This CDR3 is built from 14 residues. Trimming took 5 bases from V and 3 from J; bases not matched to a gene: 2. The CDR3, as DNA: TGCGCCAGCAGCGGGACAGGGGGATACTATGGCTACACCTTC. This translates into CASSGTGGYYGYTF.

This chain connects TRBV12-3 or TRBV12-4 to TRBJ1-2; D is perhaps TRBD1 (5 bases). V gave up 3 bases and J gave up 4 bases, with 15 bases separating them. The CDR3 is 15 amino acids. CDR3: CASSLSGSIRYGYTF. In DNA form, the CDR3 reads TGTGCCAGCAGTTTGTCAGGGTCGATCCGCTATGGCTACACCTTC.

In this sample, this clonotype turned up many times. The rearrangement joins TRBV4-2 to TRBJ2-7, with 7 bases matching TRBD2. Germline V lookup: CDR1 LGHNA, CDR2 YNFKEQ. CDR3 length equals 15 residues. V was pared by 0 bases and J by 3 bases, with 5 bases of the junction left unmatched. In nucleotides, the CDR3 is TGTGCCAGCAGCCAAGAAGGAGGCGGGAGCTACGAGCAGTACTTC. It is translated as CASSQEGGGSYEQYF.

The chain has TRBV11-2 and TRBJ2-3; TRBD2 aligns across 12 bases. CDR1 and CDR2 from the germline V gene are SGHAT and FQNNGV. V trimming: 7 bases; J trimming: 1 base; junction bases outside the gene matches: 3. This CDR3 contains 15 residues. CDR3 amino acids: CASIRLAGGTDTQYF. Here the CDR3 DNA reads TGTGCCAGCATCCGACTAGCGGGAGGCACAGATACGCAGTATTTT. Complete variable domain (other parts from reference TRBV11-2 and TRBJ2-3): EAGVAQSPRYKIIEKRQSVAFWCNPISGHATLYWYQQILGQGPKLLIQFQNNGVVDDSQLPKDRFSAERLKGVDSTLKIQPAKLEDSAVYLCASIRLAGGTDTQYFGPGTRLTVL.

The chain employs TRBV12-3 or TRBV12-4 and TRBJ2-1, with D tentatively TRBD2 (5 bases). V lost 11 bases, J lost 5 bases, and 22 bases lay in between. The CDR3 spans 15 residues. CDR3 in DNA: TGTGCCCTCACGACGGTGAGCGGAAATCACAATGAGCAGTTCTTC. This translates into CALTTVSGNHNEQFF.

This chain connects TRBV10-3 to TRBJ1-1, with D unresolved. Trimming cost V 7 bases and J 1 base, with 10 bases left between them. The germline CDR1 and CDR2 sequences are ENHRY and SYGVKD. The CDR3 totals 13 residues. In nucleotides, the CDR3 is TGTGCCATCACTAGAGAGGGGAACACTGAAGCTTTCTTT. The encoded protein is CAITREGNTEAFF.

The sample holds many counts of this clonotype. CDR3 DNA sequence: TGTGCCATCAGAGGGGGCACAGATACGCAGTATTTT. Residues: CAIRGGTDTQYF. The genes are TRBV10-3 and TRBJ2-3; tentatively, D is TRBD1 (5 bases). The V end was cut by 6 bases, the J end by 1 base, with 5 bases between. The CDR3 loop spans 12 amino acids. The germline V gene encodes CDR1 ENHRY and CDR2 SYGVKD.

With respect to this clonotype: A clone one base away is much larger, so this may be a read error. This rearrangement joins TRBV6-6 to TRBJ2-1; D is perhaps TRBD1 (5 bases). The last part of the DNA fits TRBJ2-7 better; the J call may be wrong. The CDR3 loop spans 17 amino acids. Germline CDR1 reads MNHNY; CDR2 reads SVGAGI (reference sequence). The CDR3 coding sequence is TGTGCCAGCACCCCACGAAACCGGGCCCAGGGCTACAATGAGCAGTACTTC. Translating it yields CASTPRNRAQGYNEQYF.

Many counts were recorded for this clonotype. J is TRBJ1-2 and V is TRBV5-1, with D tentatively TRBD1 (5 bases). This CDR3 comprises 12 residues. V gave up 1 base and J gave up 8 bases, with 9 bases separating them. CDR1 and CDR2 from the germline V gene are SGHRS and YFSETQ. CDR3 loop: CASSLPGNGYTF. The CDR3 DNA follows: TGCGCCAGCAGCTTGCCAGGGAACGGCTACACCTTC. The whole variable domain, filled in from reference TRBV5-1 and TRBJ1-2, reads KAGVTQTPRYLIKTRGQQVTLSCSPISGHRSVSWYQQTPGQGLQFLFEYFSETQRNKGNFPGRFSGRQFSNSRSEMNVSTLELGDSALYLCASSLPGNGYTFGSGTRLTVV.